These 7 T cell receptor beta chains were sequenced from one sample in a study of cytomegalovirus exposure and HLA in healthy donors. Both 60 Vbeta primers and 13 Jbeta primers went into the PCR. Measured with immunoSEQ multiplex PCR; TCRdb has only the in-frame clones, and not every one. Of over 200,000 clones listed, approximately 82% were seen once; the top ten hold about 3.8%. The sequencing input was PBMCs. The source is a male donor in good health and CMV-seronegative.

The V gene is TRBV4-2, the J gene TRBJ1-1, with TRBD1 matching 8 bases. The CDR3 totals 15 residues. V shed 4 bases and J 2 bases; nucleotides not matched to a gene: 6. Germline loops: CDR1 LGHNA, CDR2 YNFKEQ. The CDR3 region has the DNA TGTGCCAGCAGCCGCCCAGGGGGCGGAAACACTGAAGCTTTCTTT. Its translation is CASSRPGGGNTEAFF.

This sequence joins TRBV15 and TRBJ1-1; 8 nucleotides align to TRBD1. Germline trimming cut 1 base from V and 1 base from J; bases unmatched to any gene: 2. The CDR3 runs 15 residues. In germline, CDR1 is LNHNV, CDR2 YYDKDF (reference sequence). CDR3: CATSRGGQANTEAFF. The CDR3 DNA is TGTGCCACCAGCAGAGGGGGACAGGCGAACACTGAAGCTTTCTTT.

This clone was seen a single time. This chain uses TRBV9 with TRBJ2-5; tentative D call: TRBD2 (6 bases). Germline assignment: CDR1 SGDLS and CDR2 YYNGEE. V dropped 0 bases and J dropped 5 bases, with 8 bases sitting between them. The CDR3 has 13 residues. CDR3 sequence: CASSVGGAETQYF. Written as DNA, the CDR3 is TGTGCCAGCAGCGTAGGCGGGGCGGAGACCCAGTACTTC.

The rearrangement links TRBV7-2 to TRBJ2-7, with 8 bases that match TRBD1. The CDR3 has 17 residues. Per the germline V gene, CDR1 is SGHTA and CDR2 is FQGNSA. The ends lost 5 bases at V and 3 bases at J; junction bases unmatched: 15. The CDR3 nucleotides read TGTGCCAGCAGCCCGAGGGGACAGGCGAATCCATTCTACGAGCAGTACTTC. Amino acids: CASSPRGQANPFYEQYF.

This clone was seen just once. Other DNA sequences in the same sample also yield this CDR3. The chain employs TRBV2 and TRBJ2-5, with D unresolved. Per the germline V gene, CDR1 is SNHLY and CDR2 is FYNNEI. This CDR3 spans 14 amino acids. Trimming removed 6 bases from V and 1 base from J, with 12 bases in between. In DNA, the CDR3 is TGTGCCAGCAGGGCATTGCCAATCCAAGAGACCCAGTACTTC. Translation: CASRALPIQETQYF.

This chain joins TRBV28 and TRBJ2-5, with TRBD2 identical over 15 bases. The ends lost 6 bases at V and 5 bases at J; junction bases unmatched: 7. Germline CDR1 is MDHEN and CDR2 is SYDVKM. The CDR3 loop spans 16 amino acids. The CDR3 DNA follows: TGTGCCAGCAGCTTAGGACTAGCGGGAGGGGGTGAGACCCAGTACTTC. Its protein product is CASSLGLAGGGETQYF.

This clone was recorded a few times. J is TRBJ2-3 and V is TRBV4-1, with D hard to call. Trimming cost V 1 base and J 11 bases, with 16 bases left between them. The CDR3 has 14 amino acids. Germline V gene sequence: CDR1 MGHRA, CDR2 YSYEKL. CDR3 bases: TGCGCCAGCAGCCAAGGGCTCACTCTAGTAAGGCAGTATTTT. The encoded protein is CASSQGLTLVRQYF.